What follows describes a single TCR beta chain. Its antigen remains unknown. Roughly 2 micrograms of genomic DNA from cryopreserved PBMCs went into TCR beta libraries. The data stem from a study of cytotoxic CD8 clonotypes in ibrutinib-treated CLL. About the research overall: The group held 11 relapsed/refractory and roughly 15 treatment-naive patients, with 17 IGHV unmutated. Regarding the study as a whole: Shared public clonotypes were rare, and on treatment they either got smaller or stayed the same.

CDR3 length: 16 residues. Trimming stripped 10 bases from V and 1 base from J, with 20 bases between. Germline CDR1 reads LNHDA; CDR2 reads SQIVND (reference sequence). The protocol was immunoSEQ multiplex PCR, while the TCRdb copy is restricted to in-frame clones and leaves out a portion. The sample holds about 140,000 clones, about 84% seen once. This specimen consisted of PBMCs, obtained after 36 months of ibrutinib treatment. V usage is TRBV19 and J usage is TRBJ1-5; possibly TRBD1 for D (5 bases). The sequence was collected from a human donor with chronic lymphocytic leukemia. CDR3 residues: CATSSAWRGSNQPQHF. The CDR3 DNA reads TGTGCCACAAGTAGCGCGTGGCGGGGGAGCAATCAGCCCCAGCATTTT. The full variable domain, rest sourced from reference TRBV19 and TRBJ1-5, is DGGITQSPKYLFRKEGQNVTLSCEQNLNHDAMYWYRQDPGQGLRLIYYSQIVNDFQKGDIAEGYSVSREKKESFPLTVTSAQKNPTAFYLCATSSAWRGSNQPQHFGDGTRLSIL.